Below are 5 T cell receptor beta chains sequenced from a single sample in a study of human T cells and chemical hapten exposure. TCRdb redid the calling of the RACE reads with MiXCR, one entry per CDR3 protein. Here the sample spans roughly 60,000 distinct CDR3 sequences, 6.5% to 8.5% being singletons. Sample time point: pre-sensitization, week 0. Treatment denoted: therapeutic diphenylcyclopropenone sensitization with weekly scalp DPC. This specimen consisted of whole blood, obtained in connection with sensitization to the hapten diphenylcyclopropenone (DPC). These receptors all stem from a woman aged 25-40 years with alopecia areata. Some clones in this sample may be carry-over from other donors' samples.

This clonotype occurred many times. The V gene is TRBV2, the J gene TRBJ2-7; D may be TRBD1 or TRBD2 (5 bases each). V was cut by 6 bases and J by 1 base, with 10 bases left in between. CDR3 size: 13 residues. CDR1 and CDR2 from the germline V gene are SNHLY and FYNNEI. This CDR3 reads CASRRDGSYEQYF. The CDR3 nucleotides are TGTGCCAGCAGGAGGGACGGATCCTACGAGCAGTACTTC.

This clonotype was counted at least ten times. The chain links TRBV7-2 to TRBJ2-1; D unresolved. The CDR3 is made up of 13 amino acids. V was pared by 8 bases and J by 4 bases, with 12 bases between. In germline, CDR1 is SGHTA, CDR2 FQGNSA. CDR3 loop: CASAPGRYNEQFF. The CDR3 coding sequence is TGTGCCAGCGCCCCCGGTCGATACAATGAGCAGTTCTTC.

This clonotype was found many times. The chain links TRBV6-2 or TRBV6-3 to TRBJ2-1, with 7 bases fitting TRBD1. With 9 bases clipped from V and 4 bases from J, the junction kept 9 bases outside the gene matches. This CDR3 has 14 residues. Germline loops: CDR1 MNHEY, CDR2 SVGEGT. The CDR3 DNA is TGTGCCAGTACAGAGGGGGCAAAGTACAATGAGCAGTTCTTC. It yields the protein CASTEGAKYNEQFF.

This clonotype showed up many times. This chain connects TRBV29-1 to TRBJ1-5; D is unresolved. V gave up 4 bases and J gave up 2 bases, with 6 bases separating them. From germline, CDR1 is SQVTM and CDR2 ANQGSEA. CDR3 length: 12 amino acids. CDR3 loop: CSVAYGNQPQHF. The CDR3, as DNA: TGCAGCGTTGCTTATGGCAATCAGCCCCAGCATTTT.

This clonotype was recorded at least ten times. This rearrangement joins TRBV7-9 to TRBJ2-3; no clear D. The CDR3 has 13 residues. Per the germline V gene, CDR1 is SEHNR and CDR2 is FQNEAQ (reference sequence). V was cut by 2 bases and J by 3 bases, with 6 bases left in between. The CDR3 region is CASSLLVTDTQYF. In DNA form, the CDR3 reads TGTGCCAGCAGCTTACTAGTTACAGATACGCAGTATTTT.